Listed below are T cell receptor beta chains from one sample, sequenced in a study of blood T cell repertoires in COVID-19. Here immunoSEQ multiplex PCR was the method, and the copy in TCRdb shows in-frame clones only, minus some. The table lists over 150,000 clones, about four fifths of them singletons. The sequencing sample was made of peripheral blood. These receptor sequences come from a woman older than 75 with acute or convalescent COVID-19. The CDR3 runs from the conserved cysteine through the conserved F or W. Fields, in order: V gene, D gene, clone size, J gene, CDR3 DNA, CDR3 protein. The D gene is left open where the match is weak. Only part of the rows carry a size: once, few, many, or a class if the clone is expanded.

V: TRBV7-2
D: .
size: .
J: TRBJ2-1
DNA: TGTGCCAGCAGCGGCGGGGCCCGACACCCCCAGCAGTTCTTC
CDR3: CASSGGARHPQQFF

V: TRBV6-1
D: TRBD1
size: .
J: TRBJ1-4
DNA: TGTGCCAGCATTGCCCCGACAGGGCTTGAACTGTTTTTT
CDR3: CASIAPTGLELFF

V: TRBV5-1
D: .
size: .
J: TRBJ1-1
DNA: TGCGCCAGCAGCGACAGGTTGAACACTGAAGCTTTCTTT
CDR3: CASSDRLNTEAFF

V: TRBV2
D: TRBD1
size: .
J: TRBJ2-5
DNA: TGTGCCAGCAGTATTAGACAGGGACAAGAGACCCAGTACTTC
CDR3: CASSIRQGQETQYF

V: TRBV5-1
D: .
size: .
J: TRBJ1-4
DNA: TGCGCCAGCAGCTTGGCCGGGGTCGCAACTAATGAAAAACTGTTTTTT
CDR3: CASSLAGVATNEKLFF

V: TRBV25-1
D: TRBD2
size: .
J: TRBJ2-1
DNA: TGTGCCAGCAGCCTTAGCGGGGCGTCTCTCGGGGAGCAGTTCTTC
CDR3: CASSLSGASLGEQFF

V: TRBV6-1
D: .
size: few
J: TRBJ1-6
DNA: TGTGCCAGCAGTGATATGCGACAACCTTCGAATTCACCCCTCCACTTT
CDR3: CASSDMRQPSNSPLHF

V: TRBV5-4
D: .
size: .
J: TRBJ2-4
DNA: TGTGCCAGCAGCCCGCCGGGAGCCAAAAACATTCAGTACTTC
CDR3: CASSPPGAKNIQYF

V: TRBV29-1
D: .
size: .
J: TRBJ2-4
DNA: TGCAGCCTTCGGACAGACAAAAACATTCAGTACTTC
CDR3: CSLRTDKNIQYF

V: TRBV28
D: TRBD1
size: once
J: TRBJ1-1
DNA: TGTGCCAGCAGTTGGGAAAGGACAGGGATTTTAACGTCCCTTCCTGAAGCTTTCTTT
CDR3: CASSWERTGILTSLPEAFF

V: TRBV19
D: .
size: once
J: TRBJ2-5
DNA: TGTGCCAGTAGTATAGGCACTTCGAGGGAGACCCAGTACTTC
CDR3: CASSIGTSRETQYF

V: TRBV9
D: .
size: .
J: TRBJ2-3
DNA: TGTGCCAGCAGCGTAGGAGGAGGGGATACGCAGTATTTT
CDR3: CASSVGGGDTQYF

V: TRBV7-2
D: TRBD2
size: .
J: TRBJ2-3
DNA: TGTGCCAGCGGCACGGGTAGCGGGAGCATAGATACGCAGTATTTT
CDR3: CASGTGSGSIDTQYF

V: TRBV19
D: .
size: .
J: TRBJ2-1
DNA: TGTGCCAGTAGTATAAGTACCCCTAGCTCCTACAATGAGCAGTTCTTC
CDR3: CASSISTPSSYNEQFF

V: TRBV19
D: .
size: .
J: TRBJ2-6
DNA: TGTGCCAGTAGTATAAGCGTCTCTGGGGCCAACGTCCTGACTTTC
CDR3: CASSISVSGANVLTF

V: TRBV6-1
D: TRBD1
size: .
J: TRBJ2-2
DNA: TGTGCCAGCAGTGAATATGGTTCGAGGGGGCTGAACACCGGGGAGCTGTTTTTT
CDR3: CASSEYGSRGLNTGELFF

V: TRBV3-1/TRBV3-2
D: TRBD2
size: .
J: TRBJ2-5
DNA: TGTGCCAGCAGCCAAGCTATTAGCGGGGGATGGGAGACCCAGTACTTC
CDR3: CASSQAISGGWETQYF

V: TRBV4-3
D: .
size: .
J: TRBJ2-7
DNA: TGCGCCAGCAGCCAGGACCCAGGGGCATCCGAGCAGTACTTC
CDR3: CASSQDPGASEQYF

V: TRBV12-3/TRBV12-4
D: .
size: .
J: TRBJ2-5
DNA: TGTGCCAGCAGTTTAATGTCTGGGCGGACCCAGTACTTC
CDR3: CASSLMSGRTQYF

V: TRBV27
D: .
size: .
J: TRBJ2-5
DNA: TGTGCCAGCAGTTTAAGAGGAGAGACCCAGTACTTC
CDR3: CASSLRGETQYF

V: TRBV5-1
D: TRBD2
size: .
J: TRBJ2-3
DNA: TGCGCCACGAAACCGGGGACTACCACAGATACGCAGTATTTT
CDR3: CATKPGTTTDTQYF

V: TRBV19
D: TRBD1
size: .
J: TRBJ2-2
DNA: TGTGCCAGTATCCCGGGACAGGGGGCCGCCGGGGAGCTGTTTTTT
CDR3: CASIPGQGAAGELFF

V: TRBV10-1
D: TRBD2
size: .
J: TRBJ2-3
DNA: TGCGCCAGCAGTGAAGCGGGAAGAACAGATACGCAGTATTTT
CDR3: CASSEAGRTDTQYF

V: TRBV15
D: .
size: .
J: TRBJ2-6
DNA: TGTGCCACCAGCAGAGATGTGGCATCACATCCTTCTGGGGCCAACGTCCTGACTTTC
CDR3: CATSRDVASHPSGANVLTF

V: TRBV2
D: .
size: .
J: TRBJ2-5
DNA: TGTGCCAGCAGTACGGGGATGGCAGAGACCCAGTACTTC
CDR3: CASSTGMAETQYF

V: TRBV13
D: TRBD2
size: .
J: TRBJ2-3
DNA: TGTGCCAGCAGCCTAGGGAAACTAGCGGGATCAGTAGATACGCAGTATTTT
CDR3: CASSLGKLAGSVDTQYF

V: TRBV7-2
D: TRBD2
size: .
J: TRBJ2-1
DNA: TGTGCCAGCAGCTTAGTCGGTAGTAGCGGGGGGGCACCGGTTGAGCAGTTCTTC
CDR3: CASSLVGSSGGAPVEQFF

V: TRBV18
D: .
size: .
J: TRBJ1-1
DNA: TGTGCCAGCTCACCATCCTTAGGGGGGGGGACTGAAGCTTTCTTT
CDR3: CASSPSLGGGTEAFF

V: TRBV7-8
D: .
size: .
J: TRBJ2-5
DNA: TGTGCCAGCAGCCGCTTGGGGGCTCCTCAAGAGACCCAGTACTTC
CDR3: CASSRLGAPQETQYF